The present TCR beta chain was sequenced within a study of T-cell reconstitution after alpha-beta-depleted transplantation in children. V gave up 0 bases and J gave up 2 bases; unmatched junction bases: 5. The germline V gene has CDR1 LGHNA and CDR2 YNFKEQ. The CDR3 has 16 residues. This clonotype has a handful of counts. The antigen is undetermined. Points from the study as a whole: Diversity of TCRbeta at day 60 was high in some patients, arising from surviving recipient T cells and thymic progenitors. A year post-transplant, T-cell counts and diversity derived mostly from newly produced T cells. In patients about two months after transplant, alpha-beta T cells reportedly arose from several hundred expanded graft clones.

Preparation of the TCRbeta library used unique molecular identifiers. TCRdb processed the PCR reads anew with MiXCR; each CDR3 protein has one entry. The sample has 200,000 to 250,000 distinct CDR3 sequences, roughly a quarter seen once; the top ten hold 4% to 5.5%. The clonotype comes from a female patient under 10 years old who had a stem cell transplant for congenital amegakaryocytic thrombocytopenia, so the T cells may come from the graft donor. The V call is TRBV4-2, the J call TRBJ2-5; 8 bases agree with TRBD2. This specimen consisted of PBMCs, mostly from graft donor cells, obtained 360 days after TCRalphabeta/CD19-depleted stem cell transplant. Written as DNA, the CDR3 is TGTGCCAGCAGCCAAGATGCGGGGGGCTATCAAGAGACCCAGTACTTC. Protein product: CASSQDAGGYQETQYF.